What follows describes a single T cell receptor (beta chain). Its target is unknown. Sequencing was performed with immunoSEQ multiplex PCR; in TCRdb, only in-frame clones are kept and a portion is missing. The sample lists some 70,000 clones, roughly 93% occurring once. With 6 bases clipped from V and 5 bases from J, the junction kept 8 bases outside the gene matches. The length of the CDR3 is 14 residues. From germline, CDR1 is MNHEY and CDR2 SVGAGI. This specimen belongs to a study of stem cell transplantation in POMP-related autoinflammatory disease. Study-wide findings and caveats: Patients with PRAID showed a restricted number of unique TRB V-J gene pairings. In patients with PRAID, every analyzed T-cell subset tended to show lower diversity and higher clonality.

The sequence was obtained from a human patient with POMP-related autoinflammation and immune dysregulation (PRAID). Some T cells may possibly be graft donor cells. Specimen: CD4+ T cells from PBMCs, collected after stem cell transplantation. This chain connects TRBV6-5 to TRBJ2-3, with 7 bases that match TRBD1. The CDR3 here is CASRPGTAQDTQYF. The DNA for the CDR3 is TGTGCCAGCAGACCCGGGACAGCTCAAGATACGCAGTATTTT.